This passage covers 12 T cell receptor beta chains from one sample sequenced in a study of blood T cell repertoires in COVID-19. The protocol was immunoSEQ multiplex PCR, while the TCRdb copy is restricted to in-frame clones and leaves out a portion. Of about 190,000 clones in the sample, around 78% were seen once. The sample consisted of peripheral blood. The receptors originated from a woman aged 80 or older with active or convalescent COVID-19.

This clone was observed a few times. The rearrangement joins TRBV3-1 (or the pseudogene TRBV3-2) to TRBJ1-1; the match to TRBD1 covers 7 bases. V gave up 1 base and J gave up 4 bases; unmatched junction bases: 6. CDR3 length: 15 residues. CDR1 and CDR2 (germline): LGHDT, YNNKEL (reference sequence). The CDR3: CASSQGGRGSTEAFF. The CDR3, as DNA: TGTGCCAGCAGCCAAGGGGGCAGGGGGAGCACTGAAGCTTTCTTT.

The genes are TRBV6-5 and TRBJ1-2; D remains unclear. In germline, CDR1 is MNHEY, CDR2 SVGAGI. Trimming removed 6 bases at V and 6 bases at J, with 17 bases between. The CDR3 sequence is 14 residues long. The CDR3 DNA sequence: TGTGCCAGCAGCCGACTAAATAATAGGGATGGCTACACCTTC. It is translated as CASSRLNNRDGYTF.

The gene calls are TRBV5-6 and TRBJ1-2; 12 bases fit TRBD1. The CDR3 is 16 residues long. Germline values: CDR1 SGHDT, CDR2 YYEEEE. With V trimmed by 4 bases and J by 3 bases, 7 bases remained unmatched. CDR3 nucleotides: TGTGCCAGCAGCCCCAGGGGACAGGGGGCGTACTATGGCTACACCTTC. It specifies CASSPRGQGAYYGYTF.

In this sample, this clone turned up a few times. The chain links TRBV2 to TRBJ2-1; D may be TRBD2 (6 bases). Per the germline V gene, CDR1 is SNHLY and CDR2 is FYNNEI. This CDR3 comprises 12 residues. V lost 6 bases and J 5 bases, leaving 8 bases between the germline ends. The CDR3 nucleotides are TGTGCCAGCAGGGGACTGGACAATGAGCAGTTCTTC. It encodes CASRGLDNEQFF.

The chain combines TRBV12-3 or TRBV12-4 with TRBJ1-5; TRBD1 might be the D (5 bases). V dropped 6 bases and J dropped 6 bases, with 9 bases sitting between them. The CDR3 extends over 12 amino acids. CDR3 residues: CASRGGGQPQHF. The DNA of the CDR3 is TGTGCCAGCAGGGGGGGAGGTCAGCCCCAGCATTTT.

The chain links TRBV2 to TRBJ2-6; D remains ambiguous. The CDR3 is 16 amino acids. The V gene lost 4 bases and the J gene lost 4 bases, with 14 bases spanning the gap. Germline V gives CDR1 SNHLY, CDR2 FYNNEI. CDR3 sequence reads: CASSASGPPGANVLTF. The CDR3 DNA is TGTGCCAGCAGTGCATCTGGGCCCCCGGGGGCCAACGTCCTGACTTTC.

This clone was seen more than once but under ten times. The rearrangement uses TRBV2 and TRBJ1-1; 7 bases match TRBD1. Germline CDR1 reads SNHLY; CDR2 reads FYNNEI. The V gene end was trimmed by 6 bases and the J gene end by 3 bases; junction bases not matched to a gene: 10. The CDR3 extends over 15 amino acids. The CDR3 loop reads CASRATGVGDTEAFF. CDR3 nucleotide sequence: TGTGCCAGCAGGGCCACAGGGGTAGGGGACACTGAAGCTTTCTTT. Together with reference TRBV2 and TRBJ1-1, the CDR3 gives the full variable domain: EPEVTQTPSHQVTQMGQEVILRCVPISNHLYFYWYRQILGQKVEFLVSFYNNEISEKSEIFDDQFSVERPDGSNFTLKIRSTKLEDSAMYFCASRATGVGDTEAFFGQGTRLTVV.

This clone has only a few counts. The genes are TRBV30 and TRBJ1-2; a possible D gene is TRBD1 (5 bases). The CDR3 has 12 amino acids. CDR1 is GTSNPN, CDR2 SVGIG, per germline (reference sequence). V dropped 4 bases and J dropped 8 bases, with 14 bases sitting between them. For the CDR3, the DNA is TGTGCCTGGACTTGGGGCAGCTGGGGCTACACCTTC. This translates into CAWTWGSWGYTF.

This clone was picked up one time. V usage is TRBV9 and J usage is TRBJ2-1; 11 bases align to TRBD2. The V gene end was trimmed by 0 bases and the J gene end by 7 bases; junction bases not matched to a gene: 6. This CDR3 spans 16 amino acids. Germline V CDR1 and CDR2: SGDLS, YYNGEE. The CDR3 is CASSVGVAGGLNEQFF. The CDR3 DNA sequence: TGTGCCAGCAGCGTAGGGGTAGCGGGGGGGCTTAATGAGCAGTTCTTC.

This clone was observed at least ten times. The V call is TRBV4-1, the J call TRBJ1-6; the D is unclear. Germline V gene data show CDR1 as MGHRA and CDR2 as YSYEKL. V lost 1 base to trimming and J lost 3 bases, with 10 bases between them. The length of the CDR3 is 16 residues. The chain's CDR3 is CASSQAQVLYNSPLHF. The CDR3 DNA follows: TGCGCCAGCAGCCAAGCGCAGGTTCTCTATAATTCACCCCTCCACTTT.

The table lists this clone with a few counts. This chain connects TRBV28 to TRBJ1-2; D is possibly TRBD1 (5 bases). V lost 1 base to trimming and J lost 9 bases, with 9 bases between them. The CDR3 is made up of 12 amino acids. CDR1 is MDHEN and CDR2 is SYDVKM in the germline V gene. This CDR3 reads CASSLSTASYTF. For the CDR3, the DNA is TGTGCCAGCAGTTTATCGACAGCCAGCTACACCTTC.

The V gene is TRBV28, the J gene TRBJ1-4, with TRBD1 matching over 7 bases. The CDR3 is 17 amino acids. The germline V gene has CDR1 MDHEN and CDR2 SYDVKM. The junction had 17 bases not matched to a gene; V was cut back by 5 bases and J by 8 bases. CDR3 protein: CASSLANGQAVAEKLFF. The CDR3 coding sequence is TGTGCCAGCAGTCTAGCCAATGGACAGGCCGTGGCGGAAAAACTGTTTTTT.